One T cell receptor beta chain is described in this entry. This record comes from a study of CD8 T cells in Susac syndrome. V lost 4 bases and J lost 5, with 9 bases in between. Germline-derived CDR1 and CDR2 are MNHEY and SVGEGT. This CDR3 has 13 residues. Random hexamers were used to reverse transcribe the RNA input (0.5 to 1 ug). Amplification of TCR beta CDR3 across 54 Vbeta and 13 Jbeta was performed with immunoSEQ multiplex PCR. In TCRdb, the immunoSEQ multiplex PCR reads were re-called with MiXCR into one record per CDR3 protein. The data show about 200,000 distinct CDR3 sequences, nearly 95% seen once. CD8+ and CD4+ T cells from blood underwent TCR beta sequencing.

The V gene is TRBV6-2 or TRBV6-3, the J gene TRBJ2-1; D is ambiguous. The sequence was obtained from a human donor with multiple sclerosis. The specimen was CD4+ T cells from PBMCs. The CDR3 protein is CASSLLLHNEQFF. CDR3 sequence (DNA): TGTGCCAGCAGTTTACTTTTACACAATGAGCAGTTCTTC.